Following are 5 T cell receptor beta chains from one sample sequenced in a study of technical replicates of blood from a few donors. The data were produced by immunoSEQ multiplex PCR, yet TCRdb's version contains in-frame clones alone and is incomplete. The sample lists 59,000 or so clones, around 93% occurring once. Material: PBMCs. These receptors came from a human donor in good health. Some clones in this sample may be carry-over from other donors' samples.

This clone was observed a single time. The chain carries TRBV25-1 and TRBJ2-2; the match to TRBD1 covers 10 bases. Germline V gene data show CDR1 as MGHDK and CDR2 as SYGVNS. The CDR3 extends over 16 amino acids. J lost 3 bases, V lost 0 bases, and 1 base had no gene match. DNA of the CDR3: TGTGCCAGCAGTGAATACGACAGGGGGCACACCGGGGAGCTGTTTTTT. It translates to CASSEYDRGHTGELFF.

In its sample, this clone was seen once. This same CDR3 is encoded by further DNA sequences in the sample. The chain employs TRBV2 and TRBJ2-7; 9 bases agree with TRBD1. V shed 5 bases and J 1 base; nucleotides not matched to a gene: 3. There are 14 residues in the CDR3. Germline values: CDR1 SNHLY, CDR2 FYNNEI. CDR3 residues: CASSPGTGSYEQYF. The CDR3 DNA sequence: TGTGCCAGCAGTCCCGGGACAGGGTCCTACGAGCAGTACTTC.

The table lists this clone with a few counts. The CDR3 DNA reads as TGTGCCAGCAGCAAAAGCGGGTGGGCTGAAGCTTTCTTT. Translated, it gives CASSKSGWAEAFF. V usage is TRBV2 and J usage is TRBJ1-1; D remains ambiguous. The V end lost 6 bases, the J end lost 6 bases, and 14 bases lay between the germline ends. Germline-derived CDR1 and CDR2 are SNHLY and FYNNEI. The CDR3 spans 13 residues.

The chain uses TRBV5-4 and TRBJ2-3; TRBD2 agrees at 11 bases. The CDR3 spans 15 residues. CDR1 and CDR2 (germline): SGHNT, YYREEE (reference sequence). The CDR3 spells CVIAVAGGRRDTQYF. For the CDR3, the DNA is TGTGTTATTGCGGTAGCGGGAGGGCGGCGGGATACGCAGTATTTT. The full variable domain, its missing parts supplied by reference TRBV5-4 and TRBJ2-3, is ETGVTQSPTHLIKTRGQQVTLRCSSQSGHNTVSWYQQALGQGPQFIFQYYREEENGRGNFPPRFSGLQFPNYSSELNVNALELDDSALYLCVIAVAGGRRDTQYFGPGTRLTVL.

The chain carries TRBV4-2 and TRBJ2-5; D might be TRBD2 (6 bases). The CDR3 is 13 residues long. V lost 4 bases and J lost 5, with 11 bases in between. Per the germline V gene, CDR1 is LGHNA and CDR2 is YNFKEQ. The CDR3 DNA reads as TGTGCCAGCAGCCGGGAGGCAGGCGAGACCCAGTACTTC. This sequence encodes CASSREAGETQYF.